The clone carrying this T cell receptor (beta chain) was seen a handful of times. The data originate from a study of control samples from healthy donors and cancer patients. The CDR3 has 15 amino acids. Between the trimmed V and J ends, which lost 5 bases and 4 bases, there was a span of 15 bases. CDR1 and CDR2 (germline): SGHTA, FQGNSA. Profiled with immunoSEQ multiplex PCR; TCRdb holds only in-frame clones, not every one. This table has 150,000 to 200,000 clones, roughly 89% appearing once. The origin of this receptor is a woman aged 25-40 years in good health. The chain recombines TRBV7-2 with TRBJ2-1; D perhaps matches TRBD1 (6 bases). The sequenced sample consisted of blood. The CDR3, as DNA: TGTGCCAGCAGCAAATCCGGGACAAAATACAATGAGCAGTTCTTC. It is translated as CASSKSGTKYNEQFF.